These 21 T cell receptor beta chains originate from one sample sequenced in a study of cytomegalovirus exposure and HLA in healthy donors. The data were produced by immunoSEQ multiplex PCR, yet TCRdb's version contains in-frame clones alone and is incomplete. The table shows 55,000 to 75,000 clones, with about 90% occurring only once. Sequenced sample: PBMCs. Every receptor here comes from a man aged 18 to 29 in good health and CMV-seronegative.

V is TRBV4-3 and J is TRBJ1-4; 8 nucleotides match TRBD1. The CDR3 is 14 amino acids. V lost 6 bases to trimming and J lost 4 bases; unmatched junction nucleotides: 4. Germline-derived CDR1 and CDR2 are LGHNA and YSLEER. This CDR3 reads CASSRDRINEKLFF. For the CDR3, the DNA is TGCGCCAGCAGTCGGGACAGGATTAATGAAAAACTGTTTTTT.

CDR3 in DNA: TGTGCCAGCAGCTCCACGCTGGGCGCGAACACCGGGGAGCTGTTTTTT. The encoded protein is CASSSTLGANTGELFF. The chain links TRBV13 to TRBJ2-2; the D is unclear. CDR3 length: 16 amino acids. The germline gives CDR1 PRHDT, CDR2 FYEKMQ (reference sequence). V lost 4 bases and J 0 bases, leaving 12 bases between the germline ends.

This CDR3 reads CATEGNSYEQYF. The CDR3 coding sequence is TGTGCCACGGAGGGGAACTCCTACGAGCAGTACTTC. V is TRBV19 and J is TRBJ2-7; maybe TRBD2 (6 bases). The V gene's germline CDR1 is LNHDA and CDR2 SQIVND (reference sequence). Between the trimmed V and J ends, which lost 10 bases and 0 bases, there was a span of 10 bases. This CDR3 has 12 residues.

V gene TRBV9 combines with J gene TRBJ2-5; D unresolved. Trimming cost V 3 bases and J 4 bases, with 7 bases left between them. Germline V gene sequence: CDR1 SGDLS, CDR2 YYNGEE. This CDR3 is built from 12 residues. The CDR3 reads CASSARTETQYF. DNA for the CDR3: TGTGCCAGCAGCGCCAGAACAGAGACCCAGTACTTC. The entire variable domain, with the rest obtained from reference TRBV9 and TRBJ2-5, is as follows: DSGVTQTPKHLITATGQRVTLRCSPRSGDLSVYWYQQSLDQGLQFLIQYYNGEERAKGNILERFSAQQFPDLHSELNLSSLELGDSALYFCASSARTETQYFGPGTRLLVL.

CDR3 bases: TGCGCCAGCAGCTTCCAGGGGGCAAAACTGTTTTTT. Its translation: CASSFQGAKLFF. V is TRBV5-1 and J is TRBJ1-4; 8 bases line up with TRBD1. There are 12 residues in the CDR3. Germline lookup yields CDR1 SGHRS and CDR2 YFSETQ. Trimming removed 2 bases from V and 10 bases from J; junction bases left unmatched: 1. The full variable domain, completed using reference TRBV5-1 and TRBJ1-4, is KAGVTQTPRYLIKTRGQQVTLSCSPISGHRSVSWYQQTPGQGLQFLFEYFSETQRNKGNFPGRFSGRQFSNSRSEMNVSTLELGDSALYLCASSFQGAKLFFGSGTQLSVL.

The chain recombines TRBV4-1 with TRBJ2-5, with 8 bases that match TRBD2. The CDR3 loop spans 18 amino acids. V shed 3 bases and J 5 bases; nucleotides not matched to a gene: 17. CDR1 and CDR2 (germline): MGHRA, YSYEKL. The chain's CDR3 is CASSHPKARLAKGETQYF. CDR3 sequence (DNA): TGCGCCAGCAGCCATCCGAAGGCGAGACTAGCGAAAGGGGAGACCCAGTACTTC.

This sequence joins TRBV5-6 and TRBJ2-7, with 10 bases matching TRBD2. CDR3 length: 17 amino acids. CDR1 SGHDT and CDR2 YYEEEE come from the germline V gene. J gave up 0 bases and V 4 bases, and 10 bases lay outside the gene matches. The CDR3 loop reads CASSTPGLADLSYEQYF. For the CDR3, the DNA is TGTGCCAGCAGCACCCCCGGACTAGCGGATCTCTCCTACGAGCAGTACTTC.

V and J are TRBV6-5 and TRBJ2-1; D may be TRBD1 (5 bases). This CDR3 is 13 amino acids long. The germline CDR1 and CDR2 sequences are MNHEY and SVGAGI. V gave up 2 bases and J gave up 14 bases, with 16 bases separating them. In DNA, the CDR3 is TGTGCCAGCAGTTACCTAAGGGGCCACGCGGAGTTCTTC. Amino acids: CASSYLRGHAEFF.

This chain connects TRBV19 to TRBJ2-7; TRBD1 matches at 8 bases. V dropped 6 bases and J dropped 6; count of bases not matched to a gene: 10. Germline CDR1 reads LNHDA; CDR2 reads SQIVND (reference sequence). The CDR3 covers 14 residues. Here the CDR3 DNA reads TGTGCCAGTAGCCCGGACAGGGTTCGGGGCGAGCAGTACTTC. Protein product: CASSPDRVRGEQYF. Full variable domain (rest looked up from reference TRBV19 and TRBJ2-7): DGGITQSPKYLFRKEGQNVTLSCEQNLNHDAMYWYRQDPGQGLRLIYYSQIVNDFQKGDIAEGYSVSREKKESFPLTVTSAQKNPTAFYLCASSPDRVRGEQYFGPGTRLTVT.

The chain has TRBV21-1 and TRBJ2-7; the listed D gene, TRBD1, was not tested against the DNA. TRBV21-1 is a known pseudogene. The CDR3 loop spans 15 amino acids. CDR3 region: CASSPRGRGNYEQYF. The CDR3 DNA reads TGTGCCAGCAGCCCCCGGGGAAGGGGGAATTACGAGCAGTACTTC.

The rearrangement uses TRBV27 and TRBJ2-7; maybe TRBD1 (6 bases). Germline CDR1 is MNHEY and CDR2 is SMNVEV (reference sequence). V was cut by 6 bases and J by 6 bases, with 15 bases left in between. The CDR3 is made up of 13 amino acids. The DNA for the CDR3 is TGTGCCAGCAGCCTACAGGGAATTGGCGAGCAGTACTTC. It encodes CASSLQGIGEQYF.

This chain links TRBV6-6 with TRBJ2-7; D ambiguous. There are 12 residues in the CDR3. Germline CDR1 and CDR2: MNHNY and SVGAGI (reference sequence). V lost 5 bases to trimming and J lost 6 bases, with 11 bases between them. The CDR3 region has the DNA TGTGCCAGCAGTACTTCTCGTTTCGAGCAGTACTTC. Amino acid sequence: CASSTSRFEQYF.

This clone was observed a few times. This rearrangement joins TRBV2 to TRBJ2-2; 10 nucleotides line up with TRBD2. Germline V gene data show CDR1 as SNHLY and CDR2 as FYNNEI. V dropped 4 bases and J dropped 4; count of bases not matched to a gene: 6. The CDR3 consists of 16 residues. For the CDR3, the DNA is TGTGCCAGCAGTGTTAGCGGGAGGACTCTCACCGGGGAGCTGTTTTTT. Translated, it gives CASSVSGRTLTGELFF.

The CDR3 protein is CASSIYISGANVLTF. CDR3 sequence (DNA): TGTGCCAGTAGTATTTACATCTCTGGGGCCAACGTCCTGACTTTC. The V gene is TRBV19, the J gene TRBJ2-6; D not resolved. CDR3 length equals 15 residues. The germline CDR1 and CDR2 sequences are LNHDA and SQIVND (reference sequence). The V gene lost 3 bases and the J gene lost 0 bases, with 6 bases spanning the gap.

V gene TRBV19 combines with J gene TRBJ1-2; 7 positions agree with TRBD1. Unmatched junction bases numbered 9, after V lost 6 bases and J lost 2 bases. Germline V gene lookup returns CDR1 LNHDA and CDR2 SQIVND (reference sequence). This CDR3 is 15 amino acids long. CDR3: CASRGGLTKNYGYTF. As DNA, the CDR3 is TGTGCCAGTAGAGGGGGCCTGACAAAGAACTATGGCTACACCTTC.

V gene TRBV15 combines with J gene TRBJ2-3, with 7 bases that match TRBD1. Trimming took 0 bases from V and 3 from J; bases not matched to a gene: 3. Per germline, CDR1 LNHNV and CDR2 YYDKDF (reference sequence). The CDR3 has 15 residues. The CDR3 sequence: CATSRDPGQTDTQYF. The CDR3 nucleotides read TGTGCCACCAGCAGAGATCCGGGACAGACAGATACGCAGTATTTT.

This chain uses TRBV11-2 with TRBJ2-7; 8 nucleotides align to TRBD1. Germline V CDR1 and CDR2: SGHAT, FQNNGV. This CDR3 spans 14 amino acids. J was trimmed by 7 bases and V by 3 bases; bases with no gene match: 8. The DNA for the CDR3 is TGTGCCAGCAGCTTGTTTCAGGGGGCGACTGAGCAGTACTTC. Residues: CASSLFQGATEQYF.

The rearrangement links TRBV28 to TRBJ2-1; weak D call: TRBD1 (6 bases). The CDR3 length is 15 residues. Germline V gene lookup returns CDR1 MDHEN and CDR2 SYDVKM. The V gene lost 6 bases and the J gene lost 3 bases, with 15 bases spanning the gap. The CDR3 DNA follows: TGTGCCAGCAGCCTTTGGACAGTCAGCTACAATGAGCAGTTCTTC. Translation gives CASSLWTVSYNEQFF.

This clone was counted a single time. The V call is TRBV10-2, the J call TRBJ2-7; 9 positions agree with TRBD2. The CDR3 is made up of 15 amino acids. Trimming took 1 base from V and 6 from J; bases not matched to a gene: 7. Germline loops: CDR1 WSHSY, CDR2 SAAADI. The CDR3 is CASSELELAGFEQYF. CDR3 nucleotide sequence: TGCGCCAGCAGTGAGTTAGAGCTAGCGGGATTCGAGCAGTACTTC.

The chain couples TRBV27 to TRBJ2-1, with 10 bases that match TRBD2. V lost 4 bases, J lost 7 bases, and 7 bases stayed unmatched. This CDR3 has 15 residues. Germline values: CDR1 MNHEY, CDR2 SMNVEV (reference sequence). The CDR3 DNA is TGTGCCAGCAGTTATACTAGCGGGATCTTTAATGAGCAGTTCTTC. Protein: CASSYTSGIFNEQFF.

This chain links TRBV10-3 with TRBJ1-4; TRBD1 agrees at 9 bases. V shed 10 bases and J 8 bases; nucleotides not matched to a gene: 8. Germline CDR1 ENHRY, CDR2 SYGVKD. This CDR3 is built from 13 residues. In DNA, the CDR3 is TGTGCCACCGGGGACAGGGAGGGAGAAAAACTGTTTTTT. Its protein product is CATGDREGEKLFF.